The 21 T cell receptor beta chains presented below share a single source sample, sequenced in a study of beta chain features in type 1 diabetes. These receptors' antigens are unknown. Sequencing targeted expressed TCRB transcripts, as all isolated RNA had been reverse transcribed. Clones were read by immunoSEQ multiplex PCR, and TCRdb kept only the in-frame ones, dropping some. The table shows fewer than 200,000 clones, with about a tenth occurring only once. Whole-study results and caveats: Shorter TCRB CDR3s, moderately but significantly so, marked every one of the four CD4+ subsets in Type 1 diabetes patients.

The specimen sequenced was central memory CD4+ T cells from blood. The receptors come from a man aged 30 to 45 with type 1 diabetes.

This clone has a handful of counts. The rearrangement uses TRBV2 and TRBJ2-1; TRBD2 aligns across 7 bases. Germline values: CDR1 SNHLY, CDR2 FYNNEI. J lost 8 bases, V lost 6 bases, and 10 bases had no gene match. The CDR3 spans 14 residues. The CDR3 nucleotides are TGTGCCAGCAGGGTCACCTCAGCGGGGTATGAGCAGTTCTTC. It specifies CASRVTSAGYEQFF.

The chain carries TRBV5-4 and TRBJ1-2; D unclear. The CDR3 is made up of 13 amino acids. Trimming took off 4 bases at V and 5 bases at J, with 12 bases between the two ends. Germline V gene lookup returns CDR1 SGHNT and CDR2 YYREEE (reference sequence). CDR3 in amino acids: CASSQGDTYGYTF. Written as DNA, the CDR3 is TGTGCCAGCAGCCAAGGTGACACATATGGCTACACCTTC.

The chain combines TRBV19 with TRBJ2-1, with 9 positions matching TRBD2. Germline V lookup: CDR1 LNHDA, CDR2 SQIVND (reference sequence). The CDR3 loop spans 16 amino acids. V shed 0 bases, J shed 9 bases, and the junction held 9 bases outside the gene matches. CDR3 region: CASSIDGLAGFSEQFF. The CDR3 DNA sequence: TGTGCCAGTAGTATAGATGGCCTAGCGGGATTTTCTGAGCAGTTCTTC.

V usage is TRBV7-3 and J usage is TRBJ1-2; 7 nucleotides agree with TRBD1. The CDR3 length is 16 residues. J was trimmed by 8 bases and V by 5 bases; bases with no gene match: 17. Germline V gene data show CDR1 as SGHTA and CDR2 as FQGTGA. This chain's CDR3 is CASSPYRQGTVTGYTF. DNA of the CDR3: TGTGCCAGCAGCCCCTATCGACAGGGTACAGTAACGGGCTACACCTTC.

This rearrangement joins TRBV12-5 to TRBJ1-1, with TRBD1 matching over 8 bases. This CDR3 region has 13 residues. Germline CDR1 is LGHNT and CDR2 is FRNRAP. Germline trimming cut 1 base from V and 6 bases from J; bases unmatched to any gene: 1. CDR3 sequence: CASGLGQGSEAFF. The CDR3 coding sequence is TGTGCTAGTGGTTTGGGACAGGGGTCTGAAGCTTTCTTT.

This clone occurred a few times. CDR3 protein: CASSPRGGQTYEQYF. The DNA for the CDR3 is TGCGCCAGCAGTCCGCGAGGGGGCCAGACCTACGAGCAGTACTTC. V is TRBV5-1 and J is TRBJ2-7; 7 nucleotides align to TRBD1. The trim removed 5 bases at V and 2 bases at J, leaving 10 bases unmatched. The CDR3 extends over 15 amino acids. Per germline, CDR1 SGHRS and CDR2 YFSETQ.

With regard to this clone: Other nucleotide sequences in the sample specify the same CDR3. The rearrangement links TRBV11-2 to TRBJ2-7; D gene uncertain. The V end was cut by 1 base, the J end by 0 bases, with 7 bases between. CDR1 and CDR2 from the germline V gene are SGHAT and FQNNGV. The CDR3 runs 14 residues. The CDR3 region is CASSLGFSSYEQYF. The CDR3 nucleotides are TGTGCCAGCAGCTTAGGGTTTAGCTCCTACGAGCAGTACTTC. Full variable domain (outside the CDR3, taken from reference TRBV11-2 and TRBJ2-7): EAGVAQSPRYKIIEKRQSVAFWCNPISGHATLYWYQQILGQGPKLLIQFQNNGVVDDSQLPKDRFSAERLKGVDSTLKIQPAKLEDSAVYLCASSLGFSSYEQYFGPGTRLTVT.

As DNA, the CDR3 is TGTGCCACCGCCAGGGGCACAGATACGCAGTATTTT. Translated, it gives CATARGTDTQYF. The chain employs TRBV2 and TRBJ2-3, with a possible D match to TRBD1 (5 bases). This CDR3 has 12 amino acids. The V end was cut by 10 bases, the J end by 1 base, with 9 bases between. The germline CDR1 and CDR2 sequences are SNHLY and FYNNEI.

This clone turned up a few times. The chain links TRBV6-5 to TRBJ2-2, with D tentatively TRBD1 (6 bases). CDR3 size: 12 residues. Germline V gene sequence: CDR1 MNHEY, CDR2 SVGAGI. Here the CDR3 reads CAVQGNTGELFF. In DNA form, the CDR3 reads TGTGCAGTACAGGGGAACACCGGGGAGCTGTTTTTT.

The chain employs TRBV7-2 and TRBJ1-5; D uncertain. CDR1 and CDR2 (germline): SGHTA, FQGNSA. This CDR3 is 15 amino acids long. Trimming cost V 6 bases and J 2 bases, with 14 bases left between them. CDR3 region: CASSPPGTRNQPQHF. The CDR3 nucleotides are TGTGCCAGCAGTCCGCCGGGTACTCGCAATCAGCCCCAGCATTTT.

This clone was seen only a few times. The CDR3 coding sequence is TGTGCCAGCAATACCGGGACAGGGGGCCTCGAGCAGTACTTC. It specifies CASNTGTGGLEQYF. The genes are TRBV9 and TRBJ2-7; 12 positions agree with TRBD1. The CDR3 loop spans 14 amino acids. V shed 6 bases, J shed 6 bases, and the junction held 7 bases outside the gene matches. Germline loops: CDR1 SGDLS, CDR2 YYNGEE.

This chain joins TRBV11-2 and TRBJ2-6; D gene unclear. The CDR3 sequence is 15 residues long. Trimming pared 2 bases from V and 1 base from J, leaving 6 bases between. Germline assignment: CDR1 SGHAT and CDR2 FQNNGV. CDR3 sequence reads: CASSLHMSGANVLTF. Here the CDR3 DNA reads TGTGCCAGCAGCTTACACATGTCTGGGGCCAACGTCCTGACTTTC. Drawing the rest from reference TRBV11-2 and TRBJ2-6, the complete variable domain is EAGVAQSPRYKIIEKRQSVAFWCNPISGHATLYWYQQILGQGPKLLIQFQNNGVVDDSQLPKDRFSAERLKGVDSTLKIQPAKLEDSAVYLCASSLHMSGANVLTFGAGSRLTVL.

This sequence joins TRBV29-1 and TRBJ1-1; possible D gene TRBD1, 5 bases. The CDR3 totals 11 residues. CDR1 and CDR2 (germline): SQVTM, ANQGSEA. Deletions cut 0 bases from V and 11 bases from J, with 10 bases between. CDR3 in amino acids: CSVEDDSQAFF. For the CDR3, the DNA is TGCAGCGTTGAAGACGACAGTCAGGCTTTCTTT.

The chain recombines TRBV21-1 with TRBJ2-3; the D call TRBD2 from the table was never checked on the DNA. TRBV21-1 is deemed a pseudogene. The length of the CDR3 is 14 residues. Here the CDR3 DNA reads TGTGCCAGAGGACAAGCGGGATTAACAGATACGCAGTATTTT. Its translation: CARGQAGLTDTQYF.

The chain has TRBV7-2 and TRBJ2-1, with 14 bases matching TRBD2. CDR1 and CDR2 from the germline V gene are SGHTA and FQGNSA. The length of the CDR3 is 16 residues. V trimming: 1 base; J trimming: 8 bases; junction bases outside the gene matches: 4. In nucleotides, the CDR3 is TGTGCCAGCAGCTTAGTTGCGGGACTAGCGGGAGATGAGCAGTTCTTC. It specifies CASSLVAGLAGDEQFF.

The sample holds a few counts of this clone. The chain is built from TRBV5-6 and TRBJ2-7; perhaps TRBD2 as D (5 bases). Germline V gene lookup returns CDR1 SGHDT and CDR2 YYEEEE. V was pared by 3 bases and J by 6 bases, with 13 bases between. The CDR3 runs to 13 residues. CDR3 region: CASSSGSVREQYF. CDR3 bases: TGTGCCAGCAGCTCGGGGTCAGTTCGCGAGCAGTACTTC.

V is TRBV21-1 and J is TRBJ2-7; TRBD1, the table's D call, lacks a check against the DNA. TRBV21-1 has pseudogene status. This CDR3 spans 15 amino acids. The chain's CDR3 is CASSNLAGMNYEQYF. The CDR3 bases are TGTGCCAGCAGCAACTTGGCAGGGATGAACTACGAGCAGTACTTC.

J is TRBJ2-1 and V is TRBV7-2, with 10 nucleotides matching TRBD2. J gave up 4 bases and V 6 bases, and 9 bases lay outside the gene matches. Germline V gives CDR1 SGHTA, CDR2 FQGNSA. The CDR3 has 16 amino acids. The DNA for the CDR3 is TGTGCCAGCAGAGCCCGATCTAGCGGGAGATACAATGAGCAGTTCTTC. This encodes CASRARSSGRYNEQFF.

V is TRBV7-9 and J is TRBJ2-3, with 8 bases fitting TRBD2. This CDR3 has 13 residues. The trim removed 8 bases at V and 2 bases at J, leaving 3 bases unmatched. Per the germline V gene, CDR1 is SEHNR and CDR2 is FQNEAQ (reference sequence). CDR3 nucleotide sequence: TGTGCCAGCTCGCGGGAGGCCACAGATACGCAGTATTTT. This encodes CASSREATDTQYF.

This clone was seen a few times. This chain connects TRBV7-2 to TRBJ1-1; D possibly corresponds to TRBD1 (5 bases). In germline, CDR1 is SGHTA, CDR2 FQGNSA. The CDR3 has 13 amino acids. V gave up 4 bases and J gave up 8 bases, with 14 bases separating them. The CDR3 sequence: CASSSQGQTEAFF. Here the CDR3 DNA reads TGTGCCAGCAGCTCGCAGGGCCAGACCGAAGCTTTCTTT.

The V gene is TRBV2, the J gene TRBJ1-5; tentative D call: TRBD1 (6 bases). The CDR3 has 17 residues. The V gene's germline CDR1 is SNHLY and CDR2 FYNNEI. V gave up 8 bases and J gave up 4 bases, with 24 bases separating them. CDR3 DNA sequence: TGTGCCAGCGGAAACAGGGAGCCAATAATCGCAAATCAGCCCCAGCATTTT. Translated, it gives CASGNREPIIANQPQHF.